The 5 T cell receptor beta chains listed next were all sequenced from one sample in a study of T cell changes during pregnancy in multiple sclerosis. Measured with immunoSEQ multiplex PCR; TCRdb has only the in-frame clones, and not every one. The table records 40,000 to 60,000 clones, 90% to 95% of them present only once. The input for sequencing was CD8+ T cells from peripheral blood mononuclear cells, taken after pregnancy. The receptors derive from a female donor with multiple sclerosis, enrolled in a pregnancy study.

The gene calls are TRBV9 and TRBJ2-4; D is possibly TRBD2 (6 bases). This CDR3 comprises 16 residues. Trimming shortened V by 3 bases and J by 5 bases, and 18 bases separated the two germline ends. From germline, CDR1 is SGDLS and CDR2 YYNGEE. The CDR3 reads CASSASTSKSQNIQYF. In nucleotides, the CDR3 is TGTGCCAGCAGCGCCTCAACTAGCAAATCCCAAAACATTCAGTACTTC.

The CDR3 protein is CASSPDIPRRAVNTGELFF. CDR3 bases: TGTGCCAGCAGCCCTGATATCCCCAGGCGGGCGGTGAACACCGGGGAGCTGTTTTTT. The genes are TRBV7-8 and TRBJ2-2; D is perhaps TRBD2 (5 bases). This CDR3 region has 19 residues. Germline V gene sequence: CDR1 SGHVS, CDR2 FQNEAQ. Trimming removed 5 bases from V and 1 base from J, with 23 bases in between. The full variable domain, rest sourced from reference TRBV7-8 and TRBJ2-2, is GAGVSQSPRYKVAKRGQDVALRCDPISGHVSLFWYQQALGQGPEFLTYFQNEAQLDKSGLPSDRFFAERPEGSVSTLKIQRTQQEDSAVYLCASSPDIPRRAVNTGELFFGEGSRLTVL.

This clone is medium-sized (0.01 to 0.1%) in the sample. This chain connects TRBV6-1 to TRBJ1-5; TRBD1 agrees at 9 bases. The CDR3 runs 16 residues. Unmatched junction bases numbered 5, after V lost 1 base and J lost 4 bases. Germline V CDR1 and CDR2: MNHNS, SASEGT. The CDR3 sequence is CASSEEGGQGNQPQHF. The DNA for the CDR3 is TGTGCCAGCAGTGAAGAGGGGGGACAGGGTAATCAGCCCCAGCATTTT.

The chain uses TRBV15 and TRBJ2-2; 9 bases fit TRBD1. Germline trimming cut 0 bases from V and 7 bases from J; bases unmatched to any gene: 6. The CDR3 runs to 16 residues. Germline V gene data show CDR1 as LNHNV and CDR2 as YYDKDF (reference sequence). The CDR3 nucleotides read TGTGCCACCAGCAGAGAAACAGGGGGCGAGATCGGGGAGCTGTTTTTT. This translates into CATSRETGGEIGELFF.

The CDR3 sequence: CASSLWARTSGIQETQYF. The CDR3 region has the DNA TGTGCCAGCAGCTTATGGGCCCGGACTAGCGGCATACAAGAGACCCAGTACTTC. V is TRBV7-9 and J is TRBJ2-5, with 10 bases that match TRBD2. The CDR3 runs to 18 residues. Germline V gene sequence: CDR1 SEHNR, CDR2 FQNEAQ (reference sequence). J was trimmed by 2 bases and V by 2 bases; bases with no gene match: 11.